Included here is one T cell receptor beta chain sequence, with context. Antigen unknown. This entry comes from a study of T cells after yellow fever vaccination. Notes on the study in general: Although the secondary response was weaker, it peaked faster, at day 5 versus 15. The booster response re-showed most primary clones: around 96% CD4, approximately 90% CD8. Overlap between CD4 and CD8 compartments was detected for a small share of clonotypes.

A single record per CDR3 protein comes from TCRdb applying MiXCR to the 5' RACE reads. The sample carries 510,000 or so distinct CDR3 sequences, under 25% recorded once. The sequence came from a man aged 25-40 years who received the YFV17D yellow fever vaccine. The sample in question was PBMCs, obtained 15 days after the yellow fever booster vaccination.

The CDR3 coding sequence is TGCAGTGCTATGGGGCTAGCTCTTGAGCAGTTCTTC. Protein sequence: CSAMGLALEQFF. The chain has TRBV20-1 and TRBJ2-1; D tentatively reads TRBD1 or TRBD2 (5 bases each). The CDR3 sequence is 12 residues long. V dropped 4 bases and J dropped 9 bases, with 13 bases sitting between them. CDR1 DFQATT and CDR2 SNEGSKA come from the germline V gene (reference sequence).